Only a few counts were recorded for the clone carrying this T cell receptor beta chain. Its target is unknown. The data were obtained in a study of T cells after yellow fever vaccination. On the study more broadly: SMART-Seq v4 Ultra Low Input prepared libraries from low-cell fractions. Study-level points and caveats: Bulk-population clonotypes that are abundant could appear as contaminants in FACS-sorted repertoires.

MiXCR, applied by TCRdb to the 5' RACE reads, yields one record per CDR3 protein. Of under 300,000 distinct CDR3 sequences in the sample, 6% to 8% were seen once. This CDR3 comprises 16 residues. V lost 7 bases to trimming and J lost 3 bases; unmatched junction nucleotides: 9. The germline V gene has CDR1 MDHEN and CDR2 SYDVKM. The sequence was collected from a man aged 30 to 45 who received the YFV17D yellow fever vaccine. The V and J genes are TRBV28 and TRBJ2-1; 10 positions match TRBD1. The sequencing here drew on CD4+ T cells sorted from PBMCs, taken on the day of the yellow fever booster vaccination. The CDR3 DNA sequence: TGTGCCAGCAACCCCGGGGGACAGGGGTTCTACAATGAGCAGTTCTTC. Its protein product is CASNPGGQGFYNEQFF.